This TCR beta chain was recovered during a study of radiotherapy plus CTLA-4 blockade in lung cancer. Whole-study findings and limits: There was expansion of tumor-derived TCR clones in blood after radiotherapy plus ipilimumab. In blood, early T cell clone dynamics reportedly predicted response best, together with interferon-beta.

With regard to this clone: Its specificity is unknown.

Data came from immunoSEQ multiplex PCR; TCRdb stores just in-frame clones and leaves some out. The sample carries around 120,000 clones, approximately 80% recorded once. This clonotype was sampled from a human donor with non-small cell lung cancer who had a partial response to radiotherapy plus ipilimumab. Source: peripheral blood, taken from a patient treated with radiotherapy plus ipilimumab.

The CDR3 loop reads CASREVADLDTQYF. In DNA, the CDR3 is TGCGCCAGCAGGGAAGTAGCTGATCTAGATACGCAGTATTTT. V is TRBV5-1 and J is TRBJ2-3; the D is unclear. The CDR3 contains 14 residues. CDR1 is SGHRS and CDR2 is YFSETQ in the germline V gene. V was shortened by 5 bases and J by 5 bases, with 15 bases between the two germline ends.